This T cell receptor beta chain was sequenced for a study of blood T cell repertoires in COVID-19 (dated by TCRdb to 2018 to 2021). About the study as a whole: Samples from collaborators originated in the United States, Italy and Spain and spanned both the acute and convalescent phases of COVID-19. The material from the prospective study consisted of cDNA or gDNA derived from T cells, B-cell-depleted T cells, or PBMCs. Subjects who had been exposed to COVID-19, were actively infected with it, or had recovered from it provided the deeply sampled blood TCRbeta repertoires that made up the dataset. A freely available public database, intended as a resource for researchers studying the immune response to SARS-CoV-2, is where the repertoires were released. Samples were obtained from the ongoing ImmuneRACE study (first 160 participants) and from roughly 1,300 subjects provided by 6 global collaborators. Sample metadata almost always included a de-identified subject ID, COVID-19 status, age in years and sex. HLA class I and class II types, where available, came from metadata supplied by the sample provider rather than from assay-based typing. General conclusions and limits of the study: The amount of clinical and demographic metadata varied by source and participant and was provided uncurated.

Regarding this clone: Its antigen has not been determined. No base-level quality is on record; no much larger clone is a single base apart.

The immunoSEQ Assay, a bias-controlled multiplex PCR, was used to amplify TCRbeta CDR3 regions from genomic DNA. The original pipeline was this. Nucleated cell counts per sample were estimated from amplification of reference gene primers within the assay. To quantify the absolute abundance of each unique TCRbeta CDR3 rearrangement, sequence reads were collapsed and filtered. For each sample, productive Simpson clonality was calculated as the square root of Simpson's diversity index across productive rearrangements. TCRdb retrieved this table from immuneACCESS and kept in-frame rearrangements only. Not all clones are present; in checked studies, unresolved V genes account for under half, and no reason is known for the remainder. V and J calls plus clone size are reproduced from that table; the DNA served to infer D and trimming. The sample yields approximately 13,000 clones; 80% to 90% were counted once. About a quarter of the sample rests with the top ten.

Whole blood was collected in K2EDTA tubes by collaborating institutions according to the institutions' own protocols. Collaborator samples were shipped for TCRbeta analysis as frozen whole blood, isolated PBMCs, or DNA extracted from either sample type. The germline ends are 9 bases apart after V is trimmed by 3 bases and J by 10 bases. CDR1 SEHNR and CDR2 FQNEAQ are derived from the germline V gene (reference sequence). From the cysteine through the phenylalanine, the CDR3 covers 12 amino acids. The CDR3 DNA has 36 bases and is translated from base 1. The clonotype originates from a woman between 50 and 59 years old with active or convalescent COVID-19. Sample: peripheral blood. The chain is encoded by TRBV7-9 joined to TRBJ1-4; no D gene call is confident. DNA sequence: TGTGCCAGCAGCTTTTCAACTGGAAAACTGTTTTTT. This encodes CASSFSTGKLFF.